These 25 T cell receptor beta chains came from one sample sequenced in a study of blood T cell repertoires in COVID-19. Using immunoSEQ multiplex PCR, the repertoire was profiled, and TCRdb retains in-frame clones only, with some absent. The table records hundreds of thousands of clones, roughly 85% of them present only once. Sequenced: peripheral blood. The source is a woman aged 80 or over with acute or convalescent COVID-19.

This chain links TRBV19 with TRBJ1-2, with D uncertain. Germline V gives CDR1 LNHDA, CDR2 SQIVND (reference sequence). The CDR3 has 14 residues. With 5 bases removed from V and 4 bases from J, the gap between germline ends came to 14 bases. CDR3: CASSDAGPFYGYTF. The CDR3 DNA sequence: TGTGCCAGTAGTGATGCTGGGCCTTTCTATGGCTACACCTTC. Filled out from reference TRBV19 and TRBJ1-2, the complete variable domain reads DGGITQSPKYLFRKEGQNVTLSCEQNLNHDAMYWYRQDPGQGLRLIYYSQIVNDFQKGDIAEGYSVSREKKESFPLTVTSAQKNPTAFYLCASSDAGPFYGYTFGSGTRLTVV.

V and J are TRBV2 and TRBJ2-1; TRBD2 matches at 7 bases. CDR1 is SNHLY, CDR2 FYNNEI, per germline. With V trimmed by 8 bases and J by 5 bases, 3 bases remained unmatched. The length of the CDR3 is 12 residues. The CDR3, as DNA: TGTGCCAGCGGGCGGGAGAACAATGAGCAGTTCTTC. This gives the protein CASGRENNEQFF.

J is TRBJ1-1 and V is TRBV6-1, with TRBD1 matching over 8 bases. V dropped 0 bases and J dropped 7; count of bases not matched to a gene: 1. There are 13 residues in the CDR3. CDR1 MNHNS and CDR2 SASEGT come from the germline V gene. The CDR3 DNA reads TGTGCCAGCAGTGAAGCTGGGACAGGTGAAGCTTTCTTT. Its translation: CASSEAGTGEAFF.

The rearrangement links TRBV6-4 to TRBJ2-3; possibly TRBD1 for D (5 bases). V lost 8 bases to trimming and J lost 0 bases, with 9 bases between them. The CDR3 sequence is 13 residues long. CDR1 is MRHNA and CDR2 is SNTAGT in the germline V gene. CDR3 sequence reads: CASRKGSTDTQYF. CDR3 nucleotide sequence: TGTGCCAGCCGGAAGGGGAGCACAGATACGCAGTATTTT.

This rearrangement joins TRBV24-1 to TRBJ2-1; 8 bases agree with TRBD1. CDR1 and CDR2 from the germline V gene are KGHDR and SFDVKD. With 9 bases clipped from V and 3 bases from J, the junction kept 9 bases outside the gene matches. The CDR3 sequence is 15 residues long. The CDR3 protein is CATAPQGAVYNEQFF. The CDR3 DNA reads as TGTGCCACCGCACCCCAGGGGGCGGTCTACAATGAGCAGTTCTTC.

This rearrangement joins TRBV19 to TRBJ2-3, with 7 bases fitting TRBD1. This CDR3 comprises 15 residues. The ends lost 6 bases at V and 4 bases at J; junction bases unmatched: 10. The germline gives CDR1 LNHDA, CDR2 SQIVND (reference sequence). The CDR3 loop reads CASSQGESRADTQYF. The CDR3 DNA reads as TGTGCCAGTAGCCAGGGGGAGTCCCGAGCAGATACGCAGTATTTT.

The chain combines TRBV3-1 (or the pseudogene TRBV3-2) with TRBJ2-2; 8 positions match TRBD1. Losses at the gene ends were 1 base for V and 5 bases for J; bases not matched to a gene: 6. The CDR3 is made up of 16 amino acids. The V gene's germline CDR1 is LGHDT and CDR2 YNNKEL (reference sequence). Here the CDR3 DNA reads TGTGCCAGCAGCCAAGCCCGGACAGGGAGGACCGGGGAGCTGTTTTTT. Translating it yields CASSQARTGRTGELFF.

CDR3 coding DNA: TGTGCCAGCAGTCGGACAGGTATGGACTACACCTTC. Amino acid sequence: CASSRTGMDYTF. The genes are TRBV6-5 and TRBJ1-2, with TRBD1 matching 7 bases. The CDR3 has 12 residues. The V gene's germline CDR1 is MNHEY and CDR2 SVGAGI. V trimming: 5 bases; J trimming: 10 bases; junction bases outside the gene matches: 7.

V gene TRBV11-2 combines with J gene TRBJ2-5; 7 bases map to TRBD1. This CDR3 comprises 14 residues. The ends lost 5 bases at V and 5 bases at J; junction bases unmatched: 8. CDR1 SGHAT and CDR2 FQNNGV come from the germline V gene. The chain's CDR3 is CASSLQGLSETQYF. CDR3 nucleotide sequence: TGTGCCAGCAGCCTACAGGGGTTGTCGGAGACCCAGTACTTC.

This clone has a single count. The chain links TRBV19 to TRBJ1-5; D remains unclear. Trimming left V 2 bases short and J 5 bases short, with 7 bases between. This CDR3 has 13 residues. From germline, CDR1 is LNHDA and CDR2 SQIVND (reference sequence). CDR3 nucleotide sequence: TGTGCCAGTAGTATACGGAGGGATCAGCCCCAGCATTTT. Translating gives CASSIRRDQPQHF.

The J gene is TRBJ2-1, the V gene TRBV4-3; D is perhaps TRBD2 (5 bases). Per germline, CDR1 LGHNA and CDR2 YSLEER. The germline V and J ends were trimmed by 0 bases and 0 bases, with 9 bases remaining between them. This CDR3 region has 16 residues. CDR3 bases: TGCGCCAGCAGCCAAGATCGGGGAAGCTCCTACAATGAGCAGTTCTTC. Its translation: CASSQDRGSSYNEQFF.

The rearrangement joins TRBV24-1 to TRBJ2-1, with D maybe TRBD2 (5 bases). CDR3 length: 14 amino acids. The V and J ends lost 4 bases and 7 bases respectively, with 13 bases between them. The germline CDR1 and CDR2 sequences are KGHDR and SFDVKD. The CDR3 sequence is CATSDPGVQNEQFF. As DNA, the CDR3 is TGTGCCACCAGTGACCCCGGGGTACAAAATGAGCAGTTCTTC.

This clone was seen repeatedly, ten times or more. The CDR3 bases are TGTGCCAGCAGTGTAACAGCGGCCGGGGATCAGCCCCAGCATTTT. This translates into CASSVTAAGDQPQHF. The chain couples TRBV6-2 or TRBV6-3 to TRBJ1-5; D gene ambiguous. Trimming pared 5 bases from V and 5 bases from J, leaving 16 bases between. CDR1 and CDR2 (germline): MNHEY, SVGEGT. The CDR3 covers 15 residues.

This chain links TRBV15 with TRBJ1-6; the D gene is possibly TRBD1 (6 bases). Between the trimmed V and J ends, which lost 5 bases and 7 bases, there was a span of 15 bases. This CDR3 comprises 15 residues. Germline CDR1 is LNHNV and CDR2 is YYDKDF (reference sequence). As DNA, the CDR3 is TGTGCCACCAGCCCAGCAAGACAGGCCAATTCACCCCTCCACTTT. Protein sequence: CATSPARQANSPLHF.

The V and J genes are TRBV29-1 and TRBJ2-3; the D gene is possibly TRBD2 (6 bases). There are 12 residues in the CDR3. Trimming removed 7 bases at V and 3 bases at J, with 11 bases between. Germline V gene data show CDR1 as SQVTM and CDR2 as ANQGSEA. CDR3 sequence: CSASVFTDTQYF. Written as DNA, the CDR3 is TGCAGCGCTAGCGTGTTTACAGATACGCAGTATTTT.

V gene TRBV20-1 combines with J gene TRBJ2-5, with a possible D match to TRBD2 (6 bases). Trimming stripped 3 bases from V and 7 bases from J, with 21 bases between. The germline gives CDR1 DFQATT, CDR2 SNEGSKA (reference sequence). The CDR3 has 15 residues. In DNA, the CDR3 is TGCAGTGCTAGTGACTTGGCAGGGCGTAGCGGGACCCAGTACTTC. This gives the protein CSASDLAGRSGTQYF.

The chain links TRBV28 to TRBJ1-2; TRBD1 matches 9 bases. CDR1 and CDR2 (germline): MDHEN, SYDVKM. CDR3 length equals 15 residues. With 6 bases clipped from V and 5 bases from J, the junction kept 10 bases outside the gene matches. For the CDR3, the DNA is TGTGCCAGCAGGTATCAAAAGGACAGGGGATATGGCTACACCTTC. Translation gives CASRYQKDRGYGYTF.

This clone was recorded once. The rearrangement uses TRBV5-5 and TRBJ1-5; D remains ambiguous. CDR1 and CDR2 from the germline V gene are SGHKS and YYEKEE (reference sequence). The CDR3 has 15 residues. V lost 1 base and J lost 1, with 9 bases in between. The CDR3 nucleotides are TGTGCCAGCAGCTTGTCCCAACAGAGCAATCAGCCCCAGCATTTT. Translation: CASSLSQQSNQPQHF.

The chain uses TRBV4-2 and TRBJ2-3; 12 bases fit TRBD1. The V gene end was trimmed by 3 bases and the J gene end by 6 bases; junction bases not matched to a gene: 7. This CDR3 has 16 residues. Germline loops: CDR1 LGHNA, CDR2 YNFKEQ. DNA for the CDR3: TGTGCCAGCAGCCAGGCCGGGACAGGGGGCTGGGATACGCAGTATTTT. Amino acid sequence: CASSQAGTGGWDTQYF.

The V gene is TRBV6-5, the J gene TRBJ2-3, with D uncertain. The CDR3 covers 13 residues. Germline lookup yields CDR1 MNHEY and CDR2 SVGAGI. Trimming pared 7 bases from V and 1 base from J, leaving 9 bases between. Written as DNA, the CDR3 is TGTGCCAGCACTCCACCGGGCACAGATACGCAGTATTTT. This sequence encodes CASTPPGTDTQYF.

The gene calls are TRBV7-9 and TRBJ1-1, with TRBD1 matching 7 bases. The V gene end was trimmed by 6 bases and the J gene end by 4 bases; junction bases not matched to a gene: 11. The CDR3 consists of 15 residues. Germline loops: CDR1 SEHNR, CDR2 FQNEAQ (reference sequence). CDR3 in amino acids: CASSRQGVGVTEAFF. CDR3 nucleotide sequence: TGTGCCAGCAGTAGACAGGGCGTAGGGGTCACTGAAGCTTTCTTT.

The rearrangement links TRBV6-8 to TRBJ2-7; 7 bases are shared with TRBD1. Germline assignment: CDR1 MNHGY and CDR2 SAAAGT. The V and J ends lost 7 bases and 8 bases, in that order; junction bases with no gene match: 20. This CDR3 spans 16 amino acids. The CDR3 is CASTPLSYRTGPKQYF. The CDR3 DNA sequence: TGTGCCAGCACCCCCCTCTCGTATCGGACAGGACCTAAGCAGTACTTC.

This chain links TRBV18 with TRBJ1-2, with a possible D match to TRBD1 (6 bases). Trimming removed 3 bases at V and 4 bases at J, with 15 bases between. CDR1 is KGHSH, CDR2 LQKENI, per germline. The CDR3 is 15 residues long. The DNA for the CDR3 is TGTGCCAGCTCACCCGAACCGACAGGATTCTATGGCTACACCTTC. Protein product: CASSPEPTGFYGYTF.

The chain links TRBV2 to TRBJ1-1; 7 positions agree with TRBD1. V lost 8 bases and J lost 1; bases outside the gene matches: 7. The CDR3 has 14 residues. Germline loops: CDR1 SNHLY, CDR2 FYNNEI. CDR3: CASRKGQTNTEAFF. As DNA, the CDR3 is TGTGCCAGCCGGAAGGGACAGACGAACACTGAAGCTTTCTTT. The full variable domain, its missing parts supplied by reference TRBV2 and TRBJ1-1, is EPEVTQTPSHQVTQMGQEVILRCVPISNHLYFYWYRQILGQKVEFLVSFYNNEISEKSEIFDDQFSVERPDGSNFTLKIRSTKLEDSAMYFCASRKGQTNTEAFFGQGTRLTVV.

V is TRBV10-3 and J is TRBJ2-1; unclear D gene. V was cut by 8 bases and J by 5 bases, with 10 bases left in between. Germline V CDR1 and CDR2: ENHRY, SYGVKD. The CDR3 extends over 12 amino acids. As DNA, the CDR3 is TGTGCCATCGGTCCCCGGGACAATGAGCAGTTCTTC. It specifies CAIGPRDNEQFF.